This section outlines one T cell receptor (beta chain) sequence together with its context. As yet, its antigen is unknown. TCRdb re-derived calls from the reads in MiXCR, one entry per CDR3 protein. The sample lists 450,000 to 600,000 distinct CDR3 sequences, around a third occurring once. The sample belongs to a study of T cell repertoires in cytomegalovirus infection. Overall study context: CMV epitopes in the study were HLA-C-restricted (recently identified) and HLA-B-restricted (well studied).

This CDR3 has 14 amino acids. Between the trimmed V and J ends, which lost 1 base and 6 bases, there was a span of 12 bases. Germline CDR1 is SGHNT and CDR2 is YENEEA. The receptor was derived from a human donor in good health (CMV status not recorded). Some clones in this sample may be carry-over from other donors' samples. The chain links TRBV11-3 to TRBJ1-1; D remains unclear. Sequencing used cultured PBMCs, obtained from culture after CMV antigen stimulation. This chain's CDR3 is CASSLVRASPEAFF. For the CDR3, the DNA is TGTGCCAGCAGCTTAGTAAGGGCCAGCCCTGAAGCTTTCTTT.